This entry concerns a single T cell receptor (beta chain). This entry is derived from a study of control samples from healthy donors and cancer patients. Clones were sequenced by immunoSEQ multiplex PCR, and TCRdb holds only the in-frame ones, with some missing. The data contain approximately 160,000 clones, 90% to 95% of them singletons. Sequencing was carried out using blood. This receptor was identified in a woman between 18 and 29 years old in good health.

The CDR3 spells CASSLEYSSYNEQFF. The CDR3 nucleotides read TGTGCCAGCAGCTTAGAATATAGCTCCTACAATGAGCAGTTCTTC. The chain has TRBV11-2 and TRBJ2-1, with unresolved D. The CDR3 has 15 amino acids. Looked up from germline, CDR1 is SGHAT and CDR2 is FQNNGV. Between the trimmed V and J ends, which lost 0 bases and 0 bases, there was a span of 6 bases.